This record looks at one T cell receptor (beta chain) sequence and its context. The antigen remains unidentified. One end of the junction varies from germline; a read error may be responsible. Primers for the PCR totalled 60 Vbeta and 13 Jbeta. Some clones are missing from TCRdb's copy, which holds only in-frame ones; the method was immunoSEQ multiplex PCR. The sample lists about 170,000 clones; 73% were seen once. The data were taken from a study of cytomegalovirus exposure and HLA in healthy donors. Looking at the study overall: Membership in the Caucasian-associated ancestry cluster was found for 81% of approximately 400 genotyped donors.

Overall study findings and caveats: Researchers left out some V segments, among them TRBV6-2 and TRBV6-3, as indistinguishable. Later on, analysis showed that most CMV-associated TCR beta chains appeared to be HLA-restricted. With later analysis, a missense DCLRE1C variant became linked to TCR beta V- and J-gene trimming.

Germline V lookup: CDR1 SEHNR, CDR2 FQNEAQ (reference sequence). The CDR3 length is 14 residues. The TCR sequence derives from a woman younger than 35 in good health and CMV-seropositive. V usage is TRBV7-9 and J usage is TRBJ2-2, with D perhaps matching TRBD2 (6 bases). Sequenced input: PBMCs. The CDR3 protein is CSSSFSGLNGELFF. The DNA for the CDR3 is TGTTCCAGCAGCTTCAGCGGGTTGAACGGGGAGCTGTTTTTT. Complete variable domain (other parts from reference TRBV7-9 and TRBJ2-2): DTGVSQNPRHKITKRGQNVTFRCDPISEHNRLYWYRQTLGQGPEFLTYFQNEAQLEKSRLLSDRFSAERPKGSFSTLEIQRTEQGDSAMYLCSSSFSGLNGELFFGEGSRLTVL.